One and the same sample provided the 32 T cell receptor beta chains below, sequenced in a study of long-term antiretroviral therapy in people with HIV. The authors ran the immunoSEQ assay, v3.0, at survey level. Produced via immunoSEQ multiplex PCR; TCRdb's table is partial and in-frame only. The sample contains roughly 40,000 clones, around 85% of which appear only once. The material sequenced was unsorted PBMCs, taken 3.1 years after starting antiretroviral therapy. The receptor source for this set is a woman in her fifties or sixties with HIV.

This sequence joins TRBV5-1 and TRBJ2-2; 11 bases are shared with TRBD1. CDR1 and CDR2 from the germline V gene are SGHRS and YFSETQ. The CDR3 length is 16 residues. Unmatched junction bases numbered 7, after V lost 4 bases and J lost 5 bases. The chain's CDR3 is CASSAGQGALTGELFF. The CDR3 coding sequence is TGCGCCAGCAGCGCAGGACAGGGGGCATTAACCGGGGAGCTGTTTTTT.

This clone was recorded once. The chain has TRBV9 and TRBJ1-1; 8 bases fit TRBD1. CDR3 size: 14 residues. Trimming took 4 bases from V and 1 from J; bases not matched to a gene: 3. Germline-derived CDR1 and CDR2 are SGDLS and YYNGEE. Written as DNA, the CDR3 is TGTGCCAGCAGCTTCGGACAGGGGAACACTGAAGCTTTCTTT. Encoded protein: CASSFGQGNTEAFF.

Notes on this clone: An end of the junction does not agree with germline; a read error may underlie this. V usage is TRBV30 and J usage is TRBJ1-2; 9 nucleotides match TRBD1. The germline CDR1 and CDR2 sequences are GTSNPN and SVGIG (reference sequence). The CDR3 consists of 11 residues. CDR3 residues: CAWSAQGASRF. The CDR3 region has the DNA TGTGCCTGGAGTGCACAGGGGGCTAGTCGCTTC.

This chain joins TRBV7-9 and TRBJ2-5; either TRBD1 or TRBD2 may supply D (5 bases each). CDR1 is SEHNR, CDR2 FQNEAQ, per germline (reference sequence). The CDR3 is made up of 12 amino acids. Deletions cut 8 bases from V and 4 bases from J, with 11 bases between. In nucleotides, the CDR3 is TGTGCCAGCCGACGGGGCTCAGAGACCCAGTACTTC. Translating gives CASRRGSETQYF.

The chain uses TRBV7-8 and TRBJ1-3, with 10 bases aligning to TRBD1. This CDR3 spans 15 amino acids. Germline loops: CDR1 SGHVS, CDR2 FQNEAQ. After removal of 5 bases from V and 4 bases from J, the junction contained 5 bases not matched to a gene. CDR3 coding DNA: TGTGCCAGCAGCCCAGTGACAGGGGGCGGAAACACCATATATTTT. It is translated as CASSPVTGGGNTIYF.

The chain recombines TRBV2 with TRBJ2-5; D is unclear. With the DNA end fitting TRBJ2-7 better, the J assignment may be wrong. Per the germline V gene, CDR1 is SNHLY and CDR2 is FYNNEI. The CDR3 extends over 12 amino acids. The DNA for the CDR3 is TGTGCCAGCACTTGGGGTACCTACGAGCAGTACTTC. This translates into CASTWGTYEQYF.

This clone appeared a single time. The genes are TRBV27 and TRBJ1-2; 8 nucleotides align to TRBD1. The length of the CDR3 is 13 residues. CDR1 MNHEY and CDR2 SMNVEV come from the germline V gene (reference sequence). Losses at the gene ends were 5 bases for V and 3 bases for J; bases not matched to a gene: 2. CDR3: CASSKQGDYGYTF. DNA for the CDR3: TGTGCCAGCAGTAAACAGGGGGACTATGGCTACACCTTC.

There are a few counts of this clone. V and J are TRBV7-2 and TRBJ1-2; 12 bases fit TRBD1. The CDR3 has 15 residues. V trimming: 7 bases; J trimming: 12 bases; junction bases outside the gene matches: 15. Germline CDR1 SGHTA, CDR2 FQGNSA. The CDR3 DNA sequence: TGTGCCAGCACCTCGCCCCGGGACAGGGGGCCTAAAGACACCTTC. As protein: CASTSPRDRGPKDTF.

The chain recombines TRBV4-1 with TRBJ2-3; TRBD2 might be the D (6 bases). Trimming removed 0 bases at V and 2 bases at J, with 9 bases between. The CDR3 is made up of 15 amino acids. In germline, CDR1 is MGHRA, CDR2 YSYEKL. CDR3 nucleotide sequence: TGCGCCAGCAGCCAAGATGGACTATACACAGATACGCAGTATTTT. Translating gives CASSQDGLYTDTQYF.

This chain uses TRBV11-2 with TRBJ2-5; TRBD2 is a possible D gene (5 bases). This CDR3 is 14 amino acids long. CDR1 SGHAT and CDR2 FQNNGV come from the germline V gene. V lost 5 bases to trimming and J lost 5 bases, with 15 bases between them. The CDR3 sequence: CASSQTLGGETQYF. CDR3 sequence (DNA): TGTGCCAGCAGCCAAACACTAGGCGGGGAGACCCAGTACTTC.

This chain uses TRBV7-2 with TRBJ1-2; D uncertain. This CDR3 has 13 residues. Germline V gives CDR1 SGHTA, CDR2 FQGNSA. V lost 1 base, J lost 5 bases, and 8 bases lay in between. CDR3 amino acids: CASSLGLAYGYTF. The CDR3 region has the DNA TGTGCCAGCAGCTTAGGACTGGCATATGGCTACACCTTC. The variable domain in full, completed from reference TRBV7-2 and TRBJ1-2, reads GAGVSQSPSNKVTEKGKDVELRCDPISGHTALYWYRQSLGQGLEFLIYFQGNSAPDKSGLPSDRFSAERTGGSVSTLTIQRTQQEDSAVYLCASSLGLAYGYTFGSGTRLTVV.

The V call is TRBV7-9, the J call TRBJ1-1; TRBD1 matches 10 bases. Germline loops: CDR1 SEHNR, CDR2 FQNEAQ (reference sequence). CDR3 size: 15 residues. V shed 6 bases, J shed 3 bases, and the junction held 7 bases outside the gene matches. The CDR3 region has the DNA TGTGCCAGCAGTGATGGACAGGGGGGGGACACTGAAGCTTTCTTT. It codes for CASSDGQGGDTEAFF. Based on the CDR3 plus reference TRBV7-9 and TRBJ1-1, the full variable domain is DTGVSQNPRHKITKRGQNVTFRCDPISEHNRLYWYRQTLGQGPEFLTYFQNEAQLEKSRLLSDRFSAERPKGSFSTLEIQRTEQGDSAMYLCASSDGQGGDTEAFFGQGTRLTVV.

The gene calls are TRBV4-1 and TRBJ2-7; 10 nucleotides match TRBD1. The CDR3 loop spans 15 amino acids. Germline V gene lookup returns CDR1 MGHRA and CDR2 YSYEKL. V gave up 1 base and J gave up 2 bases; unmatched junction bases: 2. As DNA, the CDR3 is TGCGCCAGCAGCCAAGTAGACAGGGGGCCCTACGAGCAGTACTTC. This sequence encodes CASSQVDRGPYEQYF.

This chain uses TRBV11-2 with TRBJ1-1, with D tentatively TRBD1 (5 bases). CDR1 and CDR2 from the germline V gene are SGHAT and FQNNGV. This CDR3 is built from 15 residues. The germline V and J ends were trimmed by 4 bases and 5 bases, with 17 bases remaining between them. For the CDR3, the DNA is TGTGCCAGCAGCTCCCAAGCGGGGGGGAGTACTGAAGCTTTCTTT. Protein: CASSSQAGGSTEAFF.

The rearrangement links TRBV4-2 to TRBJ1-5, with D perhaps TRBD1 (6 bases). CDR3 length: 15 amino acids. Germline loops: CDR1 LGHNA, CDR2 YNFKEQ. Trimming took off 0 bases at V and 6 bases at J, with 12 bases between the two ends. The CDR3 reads CASSQDQTGSQPQHF. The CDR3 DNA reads TGTGCCAGCAGCCAAGATCAAACAGGGAGTCAGCCCCAGCATTTT.

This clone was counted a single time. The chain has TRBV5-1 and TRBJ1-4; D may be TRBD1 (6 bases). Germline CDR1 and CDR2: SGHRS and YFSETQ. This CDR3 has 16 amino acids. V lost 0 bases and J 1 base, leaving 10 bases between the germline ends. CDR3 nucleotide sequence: TGCGCCAGCAGCTTGGCGGGGGGCGGAACTAATGAAAAACTGTTTTTT. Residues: CASSLAGGGTNEKLFF. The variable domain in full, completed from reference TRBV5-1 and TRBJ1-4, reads KAGVTQTPRYLIKTRGQQVTLSCSPISGHRSVSWYQQTPGQGLQFLFEYFSETQRNKGNFPGRFSGRQFSNSRSEMNVSTLELGDSALYLCASSLAGGGTNEKLFFGSGTQLSVL.

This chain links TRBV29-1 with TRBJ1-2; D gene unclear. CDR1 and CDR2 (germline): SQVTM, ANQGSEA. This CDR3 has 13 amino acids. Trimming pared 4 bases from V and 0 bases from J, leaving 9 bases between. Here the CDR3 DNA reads TGCAGCGTTGGGGCCCCAGCTAACTATGGCTACACCTTC. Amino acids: CSVGAPANYGYTF. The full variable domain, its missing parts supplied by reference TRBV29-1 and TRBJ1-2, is SAVISQKPSRDICQRGTSLTIQCQVDSQVTMMFWYRQQPGQSLTLIATANQGSEATYESGFVIDKFPISRPNLTFSTLTVSNMSPEDSSIYLCSVGAPANYGYTFGSGTRLTVV.

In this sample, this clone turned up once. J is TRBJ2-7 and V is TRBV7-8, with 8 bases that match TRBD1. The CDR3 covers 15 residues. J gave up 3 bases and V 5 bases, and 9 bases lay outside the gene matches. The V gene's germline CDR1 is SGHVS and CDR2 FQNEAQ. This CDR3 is CASSPGQGSIYEQYF. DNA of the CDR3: TGTGCCAGCAGCCCCGGACAGGGAAGTATCTACGAGCAGTACTTC.

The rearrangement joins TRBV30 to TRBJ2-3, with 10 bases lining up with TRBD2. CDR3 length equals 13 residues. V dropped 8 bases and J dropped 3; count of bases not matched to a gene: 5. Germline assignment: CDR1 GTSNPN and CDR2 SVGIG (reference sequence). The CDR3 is CAAQRGGTDTQYF. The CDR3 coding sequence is TGTGCCGCGCAGCGGGGGGGTACAGATACGCAGTATTTT.

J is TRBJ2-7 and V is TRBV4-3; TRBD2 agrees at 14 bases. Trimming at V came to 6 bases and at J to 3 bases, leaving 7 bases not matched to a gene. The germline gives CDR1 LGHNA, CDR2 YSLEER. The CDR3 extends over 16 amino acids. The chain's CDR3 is CASSFGLAGGNYEQYF. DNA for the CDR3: TGCGCCAGCAGTTTCGGACTAGCGGGGGGAAACTACGAGCAGTACTTC.

This CDR3 is CASSDSPGQGLNTEAFF. The CDR3 coding sequence is TGTGCCAGCAGTGATTCGCCGGGACAGGGTTTGAACACTGAAGCTTTCTTT. The V gene is TRBV25-1, the J gene TRBJ1-1, with 9 bases lining up with TRBD1. CDR1 MGHDK and CDR2 SYGVNS come from the germline V gene. Trimming removed 3 bases from V and 0 bases from J; junction bases left unmatched: 8. CDR3 length: 17 residues.

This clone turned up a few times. The CDR3 region has the DNA TGTGCCAGCAGCCTGAGGACAGGATCTGGAAACACCATATATTTT. Translated: CASSLRTGSGNTIYF. The V gene is TRBV7-6, the J gene TRBJ1-3; 7 nucleotides line up with TRBD1. Germline V gene lookup returns CDR1 SGHVS and CDR2 FNYEAQ. CDR3 length: 15 residues. V was clipped by 5 bases and J by 1 base; unmatched bases: 5.

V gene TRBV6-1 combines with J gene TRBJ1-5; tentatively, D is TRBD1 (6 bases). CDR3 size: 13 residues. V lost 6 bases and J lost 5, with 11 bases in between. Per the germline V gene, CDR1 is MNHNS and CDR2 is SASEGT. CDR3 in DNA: TGTGCCAGCAGGCATGACAGGTATCAGCCCCAGCATTTT. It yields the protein CASRHDRYQPQHF.

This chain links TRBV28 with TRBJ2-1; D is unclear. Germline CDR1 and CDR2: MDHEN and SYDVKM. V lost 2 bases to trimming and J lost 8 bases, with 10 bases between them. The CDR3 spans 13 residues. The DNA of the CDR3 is TGTGCCAGCAGTTTAGTCACAGCTCATGAGCAGTTCTTC. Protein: CASSLVTAHEQFF.

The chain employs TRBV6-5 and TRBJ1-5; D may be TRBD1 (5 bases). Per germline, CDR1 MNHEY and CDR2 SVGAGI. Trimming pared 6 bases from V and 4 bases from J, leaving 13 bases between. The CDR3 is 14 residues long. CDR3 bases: TGTGCCAGCAGCCCGGGGGGGAGGAATCAGCCCCAGCATTTT. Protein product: CASSPGGRNQPQHF.

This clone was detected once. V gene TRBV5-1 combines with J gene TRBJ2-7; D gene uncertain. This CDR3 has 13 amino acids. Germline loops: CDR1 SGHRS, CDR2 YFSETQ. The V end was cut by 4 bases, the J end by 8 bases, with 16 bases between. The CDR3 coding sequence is TGCGCCAGCAGCCGTCCGGACGGCCCTAAGCAGTACTTC. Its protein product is CASSRPDGPKQYF. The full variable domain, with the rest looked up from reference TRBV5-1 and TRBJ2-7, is KAGVTQTPRYLIKTRGQQVTLSCSPISGHRSVSWYQQTPGQGLQFLFEYFSETQRNKGNFPGRFSGRQFSNSRSEMNVSTLELGDSALYLCASSRPDGPKQYFGPGTRLTVT.

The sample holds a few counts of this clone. The CDR3 bases are TGTGCCAGCAGCTTAGGGGTAGGGTATGGCTACACCTTC. Amino acid sequence: CASSLGVGYGYTF. The rearrangement uses TRBV11-2 and TRBJ1-2; no reliable D call. The CDR3 covers 13 residues. Trimming shortened V by 1 base and J by 5 bases, and 8 bases separated the two germline ends. Per the germline V gene, CDR1 is SGHAT and CDR2 is FQNNGV.

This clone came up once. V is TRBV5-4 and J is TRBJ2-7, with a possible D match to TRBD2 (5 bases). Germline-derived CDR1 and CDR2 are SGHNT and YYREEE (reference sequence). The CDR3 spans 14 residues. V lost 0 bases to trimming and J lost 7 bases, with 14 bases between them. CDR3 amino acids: CASSLGTALGEQYF. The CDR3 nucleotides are TGTGCCAGCAGCTTGGGGACTGCTCTAGGGGAGCAGTACTTC.

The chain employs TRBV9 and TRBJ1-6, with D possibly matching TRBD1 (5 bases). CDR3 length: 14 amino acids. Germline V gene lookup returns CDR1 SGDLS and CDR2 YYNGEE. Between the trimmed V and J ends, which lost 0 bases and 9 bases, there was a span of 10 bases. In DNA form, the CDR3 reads TGTGCCAGCAGCGTAGGGCAGGGCGCTTCACCCCTCCACTTT. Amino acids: CASSVGQGASPLHF.

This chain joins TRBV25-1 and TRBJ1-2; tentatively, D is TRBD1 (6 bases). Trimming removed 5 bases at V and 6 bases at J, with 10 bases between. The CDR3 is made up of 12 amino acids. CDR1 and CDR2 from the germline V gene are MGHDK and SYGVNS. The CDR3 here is CASSTGRDGYTF. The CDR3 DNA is TGTGCCAGCAGTACAGGGAGAGATGGCTACACCTTC.

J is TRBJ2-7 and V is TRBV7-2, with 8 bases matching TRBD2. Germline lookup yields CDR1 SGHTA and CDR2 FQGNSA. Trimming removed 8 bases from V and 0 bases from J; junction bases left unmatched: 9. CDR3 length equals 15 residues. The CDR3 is CASRLRGGYSYEQYF. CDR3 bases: TGTGCCAGCCGACTACGGGGGGGATACTCCTACGAGCAGTACTTC.

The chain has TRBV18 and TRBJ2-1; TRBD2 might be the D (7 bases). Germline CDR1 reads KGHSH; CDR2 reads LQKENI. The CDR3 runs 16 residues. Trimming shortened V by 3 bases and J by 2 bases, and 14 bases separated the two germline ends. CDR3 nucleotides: TGTGCCAGCTCACCTCTTGGGGGGGGCCCCTACAATGAGCAGTTCTTC. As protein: CASSPLGGGPYNEQFF.